This TCR beta chain was profiled in a study of T cell clones after liver transplantation. Study-wide context: Three of the eight recipients were HCV-positive; the rest had non-autoimmune, non-viral transplant indications.

Libraries were prepared by immunoSEQ multiplex PCR; TCRdb keeps only in-frame clonotypes and omits some of them. The sample carries 95,000 to 130,000 clones, just over 90% recorded once. Trimming left V 6 bases short and J 5 bases short, with 16 bases between. The CDR3 spans 14 residues. Germline values: CDR1 MNHNY, CDR2 SVGAGI (reference sequence). The genes are TRBV6-6 and TRBJ1-1; D is possibly TRBD1 (5 bases). The sample in question was CD4+ T cells from blood, obtained 12 months after liver transplant. This clonotype was sampled from a human patient who received a liver transplant. The T cells may come from the graft donor. CDR3 coding DNA: TGTGCCAGCAGCCTGGGTGGGGCAGTTACTGAAGCTTTCTTT. Its translation is CASSLGGAVTEAFF.